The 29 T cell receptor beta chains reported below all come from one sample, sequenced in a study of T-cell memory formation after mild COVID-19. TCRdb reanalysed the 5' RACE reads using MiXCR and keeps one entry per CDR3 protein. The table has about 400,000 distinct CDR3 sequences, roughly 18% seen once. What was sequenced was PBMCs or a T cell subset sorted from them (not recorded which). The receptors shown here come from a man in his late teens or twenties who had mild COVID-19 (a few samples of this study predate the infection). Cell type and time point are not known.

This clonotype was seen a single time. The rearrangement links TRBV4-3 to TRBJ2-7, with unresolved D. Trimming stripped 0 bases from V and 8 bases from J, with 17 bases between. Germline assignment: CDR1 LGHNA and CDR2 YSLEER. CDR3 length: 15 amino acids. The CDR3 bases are TGCGCCAGCAGCCAAGATTTGGGTTTTATCGGCAAGCAGTACTTC. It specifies CASSQDLGFIGKQYF.

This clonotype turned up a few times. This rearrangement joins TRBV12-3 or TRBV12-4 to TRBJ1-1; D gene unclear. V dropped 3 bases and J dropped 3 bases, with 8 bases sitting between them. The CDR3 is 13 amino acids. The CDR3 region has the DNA TGTGCCAGCAGTTTGAACCGGGACACTGAAGCTTTCTTT. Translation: CASSLNRDTEAFF.

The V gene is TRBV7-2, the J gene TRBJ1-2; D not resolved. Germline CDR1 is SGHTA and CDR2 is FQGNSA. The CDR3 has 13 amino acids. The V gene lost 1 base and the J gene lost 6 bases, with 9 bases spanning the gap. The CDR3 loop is CASSLGRLDGYTF. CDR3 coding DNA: TGTGCCAGCAGCTTAGGCCGGTTGGATGGCTACACCTTC. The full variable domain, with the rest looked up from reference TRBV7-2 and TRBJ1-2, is GAGVSQSPSNKVTEKGKDVELRCDPISGHTALYWYRQSLGQGLEFLIYFQGNSAPDKSGLPSDRFSAERTGGSVSTLTIQRTQQEDSAVYLCASSLGRLDGYTFGSGTRLTVV.

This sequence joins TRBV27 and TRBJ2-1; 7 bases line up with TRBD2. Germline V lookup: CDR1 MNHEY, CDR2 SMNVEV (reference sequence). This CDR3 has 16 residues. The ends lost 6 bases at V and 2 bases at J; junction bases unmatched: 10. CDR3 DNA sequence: TGTGCCAGCAGCCGAGCTAGCGGTGGTACCTACAATGAGCAGTTCTTC. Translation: CASSRASGGTYNEQFF.

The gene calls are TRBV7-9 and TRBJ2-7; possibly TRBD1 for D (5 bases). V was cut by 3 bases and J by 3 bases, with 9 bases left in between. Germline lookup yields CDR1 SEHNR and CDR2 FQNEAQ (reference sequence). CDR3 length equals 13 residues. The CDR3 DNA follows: TGTGCCAGCAGCTTCCCAGGGCTCTACGAGCAGTACTTC. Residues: CASSFPGLYEQYF.

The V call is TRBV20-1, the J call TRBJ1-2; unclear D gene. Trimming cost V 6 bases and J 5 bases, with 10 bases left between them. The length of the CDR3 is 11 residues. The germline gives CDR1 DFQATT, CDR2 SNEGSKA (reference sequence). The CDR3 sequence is CSAGQVYGYTF. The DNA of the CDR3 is TGCAGTGCCGGCCAGGTTTATGGCTACACCTTC.

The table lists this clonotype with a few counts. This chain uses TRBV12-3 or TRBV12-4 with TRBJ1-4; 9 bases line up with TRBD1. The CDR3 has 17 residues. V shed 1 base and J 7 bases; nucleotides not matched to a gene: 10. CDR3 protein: CASSLVGQGFHGEKLFF. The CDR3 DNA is TGTGCCAGCAGTTTAGTGGGACAGGGCTTTCATGGTGAAAAACTGTTTTTT.

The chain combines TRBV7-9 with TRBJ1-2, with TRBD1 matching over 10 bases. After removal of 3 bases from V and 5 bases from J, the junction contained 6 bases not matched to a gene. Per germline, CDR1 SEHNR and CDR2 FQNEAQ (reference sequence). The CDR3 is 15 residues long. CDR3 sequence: CASSFTGTGVYGYTF. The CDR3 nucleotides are TGTGCCAGCAGCTTCACCGGGACAGGGGTATATGGCTACACCTTC.

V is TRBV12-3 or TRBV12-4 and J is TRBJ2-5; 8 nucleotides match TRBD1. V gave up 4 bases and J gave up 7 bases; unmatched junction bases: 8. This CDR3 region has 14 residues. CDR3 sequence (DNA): TGTGCCAGCAGTTCTCGGACAGGGTGGGGGACCCAGTACTTC. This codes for CASSSRTGWGTQYF.

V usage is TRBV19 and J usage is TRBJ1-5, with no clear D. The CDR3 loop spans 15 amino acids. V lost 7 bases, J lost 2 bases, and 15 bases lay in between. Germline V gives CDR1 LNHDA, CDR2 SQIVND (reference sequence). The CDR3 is CASNAHHQGNQPQHF. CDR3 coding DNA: TGTGCCAGTAATGCCCACCACCAAGGCAATCAGCCCCAGCATTTT. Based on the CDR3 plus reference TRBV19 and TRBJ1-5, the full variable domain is DGGITQSPKYLFRKEGQNVTLSCEQNLNHDAMYWYRQDPGQGLRLIYYSQIVNDFQKGDIAEGYSVSREKKESFPLTVTSAQKNPTAFYLCASNAHHQGNQPQHFGDGTRLSIL.

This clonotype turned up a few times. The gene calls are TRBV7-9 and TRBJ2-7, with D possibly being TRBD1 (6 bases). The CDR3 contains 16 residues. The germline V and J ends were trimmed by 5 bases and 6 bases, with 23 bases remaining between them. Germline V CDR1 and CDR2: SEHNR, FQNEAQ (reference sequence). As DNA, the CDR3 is TGTGCCAGCAGCCATCTACGACAGGCTTATGGGTTCGAGCAGTACTTC. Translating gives CASSHLRQAYGFEQYF.

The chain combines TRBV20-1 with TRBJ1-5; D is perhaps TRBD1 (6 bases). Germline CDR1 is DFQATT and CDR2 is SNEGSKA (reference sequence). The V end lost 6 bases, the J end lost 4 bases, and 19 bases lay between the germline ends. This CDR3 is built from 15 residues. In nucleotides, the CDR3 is TGCAGTGCCCAAAAAACCGACAGGATAAATCAGCCCCAGCATTTT. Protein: CSAQKTDRINQPQHF.

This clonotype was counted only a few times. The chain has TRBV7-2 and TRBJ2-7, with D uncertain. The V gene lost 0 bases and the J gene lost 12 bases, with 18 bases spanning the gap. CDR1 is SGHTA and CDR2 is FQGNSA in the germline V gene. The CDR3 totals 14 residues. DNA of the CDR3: TGTGCCAGCAGCTTAGCGCTTTTCGTCCCTCGTCGGTACTTC. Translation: CASSLALFVPRRYF.

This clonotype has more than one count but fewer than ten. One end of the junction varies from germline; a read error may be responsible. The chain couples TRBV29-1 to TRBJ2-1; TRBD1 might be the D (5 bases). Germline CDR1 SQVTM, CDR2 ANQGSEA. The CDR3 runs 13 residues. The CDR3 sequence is CSVGAGWMLEQLF. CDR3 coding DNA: TGCAGCGTTGGGGCAGGGTGGATGCTTGAGCAGCTCTTC.

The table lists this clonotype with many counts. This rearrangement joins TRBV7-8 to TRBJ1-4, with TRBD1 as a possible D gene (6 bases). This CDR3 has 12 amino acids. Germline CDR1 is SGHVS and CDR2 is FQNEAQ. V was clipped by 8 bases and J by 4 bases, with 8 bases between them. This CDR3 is CASGQFNEKLFF. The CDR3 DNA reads TGTGCCAGCGGACAGTTTAATGAAAAACTGTTTTTT.

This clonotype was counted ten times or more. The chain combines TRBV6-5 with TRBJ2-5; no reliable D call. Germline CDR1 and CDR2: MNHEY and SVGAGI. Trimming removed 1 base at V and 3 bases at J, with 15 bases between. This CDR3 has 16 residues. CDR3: CASSYWVFGLEETQYF. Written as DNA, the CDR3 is TGTGCCAGCAGTTACTGGGTTTTCGGTTTGGAAGAGACCCAGTACTTC.

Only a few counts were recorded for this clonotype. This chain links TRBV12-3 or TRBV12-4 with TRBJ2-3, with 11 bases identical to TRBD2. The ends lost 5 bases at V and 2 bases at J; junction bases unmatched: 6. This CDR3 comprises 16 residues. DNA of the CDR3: TGTGCCAGCAGTCCTCTAGCGGGGGGTATCACAGATACGCAGTATTTT. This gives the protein CASSPLAGGITDTQYF.

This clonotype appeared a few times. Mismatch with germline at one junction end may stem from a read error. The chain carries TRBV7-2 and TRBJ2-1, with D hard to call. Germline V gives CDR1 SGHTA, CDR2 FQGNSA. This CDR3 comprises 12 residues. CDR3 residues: CASSLAIGRWIF. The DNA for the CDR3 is TGTGCCAGCAGCTTGGCGATAGGCCGGTGGATCTTC.

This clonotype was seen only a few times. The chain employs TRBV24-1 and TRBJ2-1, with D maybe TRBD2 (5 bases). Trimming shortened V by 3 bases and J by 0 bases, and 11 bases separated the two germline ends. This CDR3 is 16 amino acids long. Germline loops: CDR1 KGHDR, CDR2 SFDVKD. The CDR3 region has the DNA TGTGCCACCAGTGATCAGGACTTAAGCTCCTACAATGAGCAGTTCTTC. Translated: CATSDQDLSSYNEQFF.

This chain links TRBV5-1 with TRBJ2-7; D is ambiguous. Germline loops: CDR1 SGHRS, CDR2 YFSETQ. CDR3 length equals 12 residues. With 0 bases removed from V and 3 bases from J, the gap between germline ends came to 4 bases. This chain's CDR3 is CASSLDVYEQYF. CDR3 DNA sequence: TGCGCCAGCAGCTTGGACGTCTACGAGCAGTACTTC.

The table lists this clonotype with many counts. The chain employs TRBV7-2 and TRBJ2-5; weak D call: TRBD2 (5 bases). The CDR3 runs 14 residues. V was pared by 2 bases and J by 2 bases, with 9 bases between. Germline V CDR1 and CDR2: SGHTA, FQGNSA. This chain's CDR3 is CASSLSAAQETQYF. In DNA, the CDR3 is TGTGCCAGCAGCTTATCAGCGGCTCAAGAGACCCAGTACTTC.

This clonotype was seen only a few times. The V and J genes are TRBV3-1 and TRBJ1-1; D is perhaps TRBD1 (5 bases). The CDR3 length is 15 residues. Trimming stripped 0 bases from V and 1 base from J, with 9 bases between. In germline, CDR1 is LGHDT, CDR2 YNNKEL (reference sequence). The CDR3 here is CASSQEGRANTEAFF. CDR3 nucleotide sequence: TGTGCCAGCAGCCAAGAGGGCAGGGCGAACACTGAAGCTTTCTTT.

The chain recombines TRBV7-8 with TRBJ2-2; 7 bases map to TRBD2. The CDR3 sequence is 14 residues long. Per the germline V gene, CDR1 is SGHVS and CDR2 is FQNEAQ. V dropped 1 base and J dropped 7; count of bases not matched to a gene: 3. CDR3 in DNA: TGTGCCAGCAGCTTAGAACGGGGGGACGGGGAGCTGTTTTTT. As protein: CASSLERGDGELFF.

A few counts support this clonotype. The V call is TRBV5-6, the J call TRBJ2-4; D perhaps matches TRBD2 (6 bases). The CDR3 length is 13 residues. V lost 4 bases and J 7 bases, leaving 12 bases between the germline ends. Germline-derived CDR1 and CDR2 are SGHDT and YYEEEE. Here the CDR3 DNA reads TGTGCCAGCAGCCGAACGGGGGTGAACATTCAGTACTTC. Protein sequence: CASSRTGVNIQYF.

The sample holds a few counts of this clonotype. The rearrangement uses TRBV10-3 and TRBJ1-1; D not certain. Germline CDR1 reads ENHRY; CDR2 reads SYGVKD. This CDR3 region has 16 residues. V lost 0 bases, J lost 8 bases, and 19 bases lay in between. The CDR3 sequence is CAISESQTTALLEAFF. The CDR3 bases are TGTGCCATCAGTGAGTCACAGACGACCGCCCTTTTGGAAGCTTTCTTT.

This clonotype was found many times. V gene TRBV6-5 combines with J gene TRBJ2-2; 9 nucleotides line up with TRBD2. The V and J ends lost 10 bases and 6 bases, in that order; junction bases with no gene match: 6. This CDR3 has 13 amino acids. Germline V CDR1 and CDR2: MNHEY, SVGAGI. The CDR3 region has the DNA TGTGCCACCATAGGACTAGCGCCCGGGGAGCTGTTTTTT. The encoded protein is CATIGLAPGELFF.

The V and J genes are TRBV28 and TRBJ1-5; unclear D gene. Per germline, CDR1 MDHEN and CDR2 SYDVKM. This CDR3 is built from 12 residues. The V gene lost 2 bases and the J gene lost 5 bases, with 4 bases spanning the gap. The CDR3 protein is CASSLGHQPQHF. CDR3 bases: TGTGCCAGCAGTTTAGGACATCAGCCCCAGCATTTT. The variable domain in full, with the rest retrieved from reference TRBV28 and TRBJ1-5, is DVKVTQSSRYLVKRTGEKVFLECVQDMDHENMFWYRQDPGLGLRLIYFSYDVKMKEKGDIPEGYSVSREKKERFSLILESASTNQTSMYLCASSLGHQPQHFGDGTRLSIL.

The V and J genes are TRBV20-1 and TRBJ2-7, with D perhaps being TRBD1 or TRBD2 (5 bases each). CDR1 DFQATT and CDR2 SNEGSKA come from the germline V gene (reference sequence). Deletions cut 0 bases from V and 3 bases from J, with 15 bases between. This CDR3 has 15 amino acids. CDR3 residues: CSARDRDGPHYEQYF. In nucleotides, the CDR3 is TGCAGTGCTAGAGATCGGGACGGGCCCCACTACGAGCAGTACTTC.

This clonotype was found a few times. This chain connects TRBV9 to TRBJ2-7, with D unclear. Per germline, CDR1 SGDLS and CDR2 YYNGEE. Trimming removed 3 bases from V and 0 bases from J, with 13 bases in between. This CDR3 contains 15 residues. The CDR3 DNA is TGTGCCAGCAGCGCAAGTTGGCTGAGCTCCTACGAGCAGTACTTC. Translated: CASSASWLSSYEQYF.